Each of the 26 T cell receptor beta chains below was sequenced from the same sample in a study of response to subunit inactivated influenza vaccine (dated by TCRdb to 2017 to 2018). Library generation was performed with RT-PCR. For sequencing, an Illumina HiSeq 2500 was employed. The public reads were reprocessed in TCRdb via fastp at Q25 and MiXCR, keeping in-frame beta chains. Rows matching on CDR3 protein sequence are summarized as one entry with the most common DNA and genes. Present in this sample are 500,000 to 600,000 distinct CDR3 sequences, 11% to 15% of which were seen just once. The ten top clones hold 11% of the sample. Sequencing used PBMCs from blood, obtained about 11 days after vaccination. All receptors come from a man aged 45-65 years who received an inactivated influenza vaccine. Donor details come from another sample of the same person, matched by shared clones.

V and J are TRBV15 and TRBJ1-1; D not resolved. Trimming shortened V by 3 bases and J by 1 base, and 9 bases separated the two germline ends. This CDR3 has 14 residues. Per germline, CDR1 LNHNV and CDR2 YYDKDF (reference sequence). CDR3 loop: CATSSLGPNTEAFF. For the CDR3, the DNA is TGTGCCACCAGCAGCCTGGGCCCGAACACTGAAGCTTTCTTT.

This chain joins TRBV20-1 and TRBJ2-5; no clear D. The CDR3 extends over 12 amino acids. In germline, CDR1 is DFQATT, CDR2 SNEGSKA (reference sequence). The germline V and J ends were trimmed by 6 bases and 4 bases, with 12 bases remaining between them. Here the CDR3 reads CSATDVGETQYF. The CDR3 coding sequence is TGCAGTGCCACGGATGTTGGAGAGACCCAGTACTTC.

This clonotype was picked up one time. V is TRBV30 and J is TRBJ2-1; D might be TRBD1 or TRBD2, each matching 6 bases. The CDR3 loop spans 14 amino acids. Germline lookup yields CDR1 GTSNPN and CDR2 SVGIG (reference sequence). The V end was cut by 8 bases, the J end by 4 bases, with 18 bases between. CDR3 nucleotide sequence: TGTGCCGCAAACTCGGGGGCATCTTACAATGAGCAGTTCTTC. Protein: CAANSGASYNEQFF.

The genes are TRBV27 and TRBJ2-7; the match to TRBD1 covers 7 bases. With V trimmed by 1 base and J by 1 base, 19 bases remained unmatched. Looked up from germline, CDR1 is MNHEY and CDR2 is SMNVEV (reference sequence). The CDR3 length is 20 residues. CDR3 sequence (DNA): TGTGCCAGCAGTTTATTGTCGAGGACAGGCCCAACCTCACCTTCCTACGAGCAGTACTTC. This sequence encodes CASSLLSRTGPTSPSYEQYF.

For the CDR3, the DNA is TGTGCCAGCAGAGGCACAGGGGCCAGAAACACCGGGGAGCTGTTTTTT. Translating gives CASRGTGARNTGELFF. The chain has TRBV3-1 and TRBJ2-2; 7 nucleotides match TRBD1. This CDR3 comprises 16 residues. The germline V gene encodes CDR1 LGHDT and CDR2 YNNKEL (reference sequence). J lost 2 bases, V lost 6 bases, and 9 bases had no gene match.

The chain carries TRBV5-1 and TRBJ2-7, with 8 bases that match TRBD1. The CDR3 loop spans 14 amino acids. Losses at the gene ends were 5 bases for V and 4 bases for J; bases not matched to a gene: 8. The germline gives CDR1 SGHRS, CDR2 YFSETQ. DNA for the CDR3: TGCGCCAGCAGGAGGGAGCAGGGGGCGTACGAGCAGTACTTC. Encoded protein: CASRREQGAYEQYF.

This clonotype was counted a few times. The V call is TRBV29-1, the J call TRBJ2-3, with 7 bases lining up with TRBD2. Trimming cost V 7 bases and J 0 bases; bases outside gene matches: 4. Germline CDR1 reads SQVTM; CDR2 reads ANQGSEA. This CDR3 comprises 13 residues. This CDR3 reads CSAGLDSTDTQYF. The CDR3 nucleotides are TGCAGCGCTGGACTAGATAGCACAGATACGCAGTATTTT.

The chain links TRBV3-1 to TRBJ1-3, with a possible D match to TRBD1 (6 bases). Germline V CDR1 and CDR2: LGHDT, YNNKEL (reference sequence). Trimming cost V 2 bases and J 4 bases, with 9 bases left between them. The CDR3 totals 14 residues. In DNA, the CDR3 is TGTGCCAGCAGCCAACTACAGGGAGGAAACACCATATATTTT. Its protein product is CASSQLQGGNTIYF.

This clonotype appeared many times. V usage is TRBV7-2 and J usage is TRBJ1-2; D is ambiguous. The germline gives CDR1 SGHTA, CDR2 FQGNSA. This CDR3 has 11 residues. V gave up 5 bases and J gave up 7 bases, with 8 bases separating them. The CDR3 coding sequence is TGTGCCAGCAGCCTTTATCGTGGCTACACCTTC. Amino acid sequence: CASSLYRGYTF.

CDR3 in amino acids: CSATRTSGGEQFF. CDR3 DNA sequence: TGCAGTGCTACCAGGACTAGCGGGGGGGAGCAGTTCTTC. This rearrangement joins TRBV20-1 to TRBJ2-1, with 14 bases that match TRBD2. Germline lookup yields CDR1 DFQATT and CDR2 SNEGSKA (reference sequence). V lost 4 bases, J lost 10 bases, and 3 bases stayed unmatched. CDR3 length: 13 amino acids.

This clonotype was counted a few times. The chain couples TRBV7-2 to TRBJ2-7; the D gene is possibly TRBD2 (5 bases). Germline V gene sequence: CDR1 SGHTA, CDR2 FQGNSA. The CDR3 length is 14 residues. Trimming cost V 2 bases and J 3 bases, with 11 bases left between them. The CDR3: CASSLIPGSYEQYF. For the CDR3, the DNA is TGTGCCAGCAGCTTAATCCCGGGGAGCTACGAGCAGTACTTC.

This clonotype was counted ten times or more. V and J are TRBV15 and TRBJ2-3; D might be TRBD2 (6 bases). Deletions cut 1 base from V and 3 bases from J, with 11 bases between. The CDR3 loop spans 15 amino acids. CDR1 and CDR2 (germline): LNHNV, YYDKDF (reference sequence). CDR3 in amino acids: CATSRGGAGTDTQYF. DNA for the CDR3: TGTGCCACCAGCAGAGGAGGGGCGGGAACAGATACGCAGTATTTT.

The gene calls are TRBV20-1 and TRBJ2-3; 10 nucleotides line up with TRBD2. From germline, CDR1 is DFQATT and CDR2 SNEGSKA (reference sequence). V was clipped by 6 bases and J by 2 bases; unmatched bases: 11. The CDR3 runs to 16 residues. This chain's CDR3 is CSADPLAGDITDTQYF. The CDR3, as DNA: TGCAGTGCCGACCCCCTAGCGGGGGATATCACAGATACGCAGTATTTT.

The sample holds a few counts of this clonotype. CDR3: CATSGKLAGGTDTQYF. As DNA, the CDR3 is TGTGCCACCAGCGGAAAACTAGCGGGGGGCACAGATACGCAGTATTTT. The V call is TRBV15, the J call TRBJ2-3, with 11 bases that match TRBD2. Germline V gives CDR1 LNHNV, CDR2 YYDKDF (reference sequence). This CDR3 contains 16 residues. V was pared by 5 bases and J by 1 base, with 5 bases of the junction left unmatched.

This clonotype was detected many times. J is TRBJ1-1 and V is TRBV3-1; D gene uncertain. The CDR3 has 14 amino acids. With 1 base removed from V and 1 base from J, the gap between germline ends came to 7 bases. Germline CDR1 and CDR2: LGHDT and YNNKEL (reference sequence). The CDR3 DNA sequence: TGTGCCAGCAGCCAAGGCGGTTGGAACACTGAAGCTTTCTTT. Protein: CASSQGGWNTEAFF.

The chain is built from TRBV4-2 and TRBJ1-4; no clear D. With 0 bases removed from V and 1 base from J, the gap between germline ends came to 9 bases. CDR3 size: 16 residues. The germline V gene encodes CDR1 LGHNA and CDR2 YNFKEQ. The CDR3 bases are TGTGCCAGCAGCCAAGAACTCTGGGGAACTAATGAAAAACTGTTTTTT. Translated: CASSQELWGTNEKLFF.

This clonotype was counted between two and nine times. The V and J genes are TRBV10-2 and TRBJ2-3; no definite D call. The CDR3 contains 12 residues. Germline V CDR1 and CDR2: WSHSY, SAAADI. The germline V and J ends were trimmed by 10 bases and 0 bases, with 8 bases remaining between them. The DNA of the CDR3 is TGCGCCACCAGGTCTAGCACAGATACGCAGTATTTT. Its protein product is CATRSSTDTQYF.

V usage is TRBV14 and J usage is TRBJ2-3, with 7 bases that match TRBD2. The CDR3 loop spans 16 amino acids. Germline V gene lookup returns CDR1 SGHDN and CDR2 FVKESK. The trim removed 2 bases at V and 5 bases at J, leaving 10 bases unmatched. In DNA, the CDR3 is TGTGCCAGCAGCCAACTATTCCTCGTAGCGGGAGATACGCAGTATTTT. Protein: CASSQLFLVAGDTQYF.

There are a few counts of this clonotype. The V call is TRBV9, the J call TRBJ1-1; the match to TRBD1 covers 8 bases. The junction had 7 bases not matched to a gene; V was cut back by 2 bases and J by 1 base. Per the germline V gene, CDR1 is SGDLS and CDR2 is YYNGEE. This CDR3 comprises 16 residues. The CDR3 loop reads CASSVHTGTGNTEAFF. In DNA form, the CDR3 reads TGTGCCAGCAGCGTTCATACCGGGACAGGGAACACTGAAGCTTTCTTT.

The chain recombines TRBV29-1 with TRBJ2-7; 9 bases are a match to TRBD1. The V gene end was trimmed by 7 bases and the J gene end by 5 bases; junction bases not matched to a gene: 6. Per the germline V gene, CDR1 is SQVTM and CDR2 is ANQGSEA. This CDR3 has 12 residues. This CDR3 is CSAGTGRNEQYF. The CDR3 DNA reads TGCAGCGCCGGGACAGGGAGAAACGAGCAGTACTTC.

The chain has TRBV20-1 and TRBJ1-4; the D is unclear. This CDR3 has 14 residues. Germline values: CDR1 DFQATT, CDR2 SNEGSKA (reference sequence). V was pared by 0 bases and J by 6 bases, with 11 bases between. The CDR3: CSARDSAAYEKLFF. The CDR3 nucleotides read TGCAGTGCTAGAGATAGTGCGGCCTATGAAAAACTGTTTTTT.

In this sample, this clonotype turned up a few times. The chain links TRBV29-1 to TRBJ2-3; perhaps TRBD2 as D (5 bases). V lost 4 bases, J lost 4 bases, and 15 bases lay in between. This CDR3 has 14 residues. From germline, CDR1 is SQVTM and CDR2 ANQGSEA. The CDR3 nucleotides read TGCAGCGTTGGGTGGGAGAGGGAGTCAGATACGCAGTATTTT. Translating gives CSVGWERESDTQYF.

This clonotype was found a few times. The rearrangement joins TRBV6-2 or TRBV6-3 to TRBJ1-1; D unresolved. The V and J ends lost 0 bases and 1 base respectively, with 9 bases between them. Germline values: CDR1 MNHEY, CDR2 SVGEGT. The CDR3 length is 15 residues. The CDR3 loop is CASSYSNDPNTEAFF. In DNA form, the CDR3 reads TGTGCCAGCAGTTACTCGAATGACCCGAACACTGAAGCTTTCTTT.

The CDR3 DNA reads TGTGCCACCGGGACCCAGCGCCCCTACGAGCAGTACTTC. Translated, it gives CATGTQRPYEQYF. The rearrangement links TRBV19 to TRBJ2-7, with D perhaps assigned TRBD1 or TRBD2 (5 bases each). The germline CDR1 and CDR2 sequences are LNHDA and SQIVND (reference sequence). Trimming took 10 bases from V and 2 from J, leaving 15 bases between them. CDR3 size: 13 residues.

This clonotype was observed a few times. The chain is built from TRBV29-1 and TRBJ2-3; D is perhaps TRBD1 (5 bases). CDR3 size: 14 residues. V was pared by 7 bases and J by 0 bases, with 14 bases between. Germline V gives CDR1 SQVTM, CDR2 ANQGSEA. In DNA form, the CDR3 reads TGCAGCGCCCGTGCAGGGTCCAGCACAGATACGCAGTATTTT. It yields the protein CSARAGSSTDTQYF.

This clonotype came up many times. J is TRBJ2-5 and V is TRBV11-2, with TRBD2 as a possible D gene (5 bases). Germline-derived CDR1 and CDR2 are SGHAT and FQNNGV. The CDR3 extends over 14 amino acids. V was clipped by 5 bases and J by 2 bases, with 12 bases between them. DNA of the CDR3: TGTGCCAGCAGCCCGGAGCCGGGGCAAGAGACCCAGTACTTC. This sequence encodes CASSPEPGQETQYF.